The subject of this entry is one TCR beta chain. This sample is part of a study of cytotoxic CD8 clonotypes in ibrutinib-treated CLL. Depths of 1 in 200,000 to 1 in 1 million T cells were the sequencing target. The method was immunoSEQ multiplex PCR; TCRdb's version includes in-frame clones alone and lacks a portion of them. Of around 310,000 clones listed, almost 80% were seen once; the top ten hold more than 6%. Frozen-stored PBMCs produced roughly 2 micrograms of genomic DNA for TCR beta libraries. The CDR3 is 17 amino acids. J was trimmed by 2 bases and V by 1 base; bases with no gene match: 8. Germline V gene lookup returns CDR1 MGHRA and CDR2 YSYEKL.

This specimen was PBMCs, taken before ibrutinib treatment. The receptor comes from a human donor with chronic lymphocytic leukemia. V usage is TRBV4-1 and J usage is TRBJ2-1, with 7 positions matching TRBD2. The CDR3 region is CASSQGPASGPYNEQFF. The CDR3 coding sequence is TGCGCCAGCAGCCAAGGTCCTGCTAGCGGACCCTACAATGAGCAGTTCTTC.